This record looks at one TCR beta chain sequence and its context. The target antigen is unknown. These data are taken from a study of metastatic and nonmetastatic thyroid tumors. About the study: For malignant and benign thyroid patients, tumor or nodule tissue and blood were the sources whose repertoires were compared. Whole-study results and caveats: Versus benign nodules, malignant thyroid tumors reportedly had significantly higher TCR beta diversity, in blood and tumor.

Germline loops: CDR1 DFQATT, CDR2 SNEGSKA (reference sequence). The CDR3 contains 13 residues. No treatment had been given to any patient before thyroid surgery. Authors' processing steps: What underpinned the distant-metastasis classifier for papillary thyroid cancer was the set of CDR3 differences across clinicopathological groups. From the PCR reads, TCRdb re-called clones with MiXCR. The V and J calls, along with clone size, are taken from TCRdb and not from the paper's own processing. The profile shows about 41,000 clones, more than 20% of them singletons. The sequence derives from a female donor with papillary thyroid cancer or a benign thyroid nodule (not recorded which). Some clones in this sample may be carry-over from other donors' samples. The chain joins TRBV20-1 to TRBJ1-2; 8 bases map to TRBD1. Sequencing used tumor tissue. CDR3 residues: CTTFLTGVYGYTF. CDR3 DNA sequence: TGCACCACCTTTTTGACAGGGGTGTATGGCTACACCTTC.